The sequence of this T cell receptor (beta chain) was determined in a study of cytomegalovirus exposure and HLA in healthy donors. The CDR3 spans 15 residues. Germline assignment: CDR1 SGHRS and CDR2 YFSETQ. V gave up 3 bases and J gave up 5 bases; unmatched junction bases: 6. With 60 Vbeta and 13 Jbeta primers, the PCR was carried out. Repertoires were generated with immunoSEQ multiplex PCR, while TCRdb's copy carries only in-frame clones and drops some. The table lists 85,000 to 130,000 clones, around 75% of them singletons. The rearrangement joins TRBV5-1 to TRBJ1-4; 8 bases agree with TRBD1. The clonotype comes from a male donor in good health and CMV-seropositive. The specimen sequenced was PBMCs. The CDR3 spells CASSWDRSLNEKLFF. The CDR3 region has the DNA TGCGCCAGCAGCTGGGACAGGTCGCTCAATGAAAAACTGTTTTTT. The whole variable domain, remainder taken from reference TRBV5-1 and TRBJ1-4, is KAGVTQTPRYLIKTRGQQVTLSCSPISGHRSVSWYQQTPGQGLQFLFEYFSETQRNKGNFPGRFSGRQFSNSRSEMNVSTLELGDSALYLCASSWDRSLNEKLFFGSGTQLSVL.